This record looks at one T cell receptor beta chain sequence and its context. This clone appeared many times. Its binding antigen is unknown. No base quality values were provided; no much bigger clone lies one nucleotide off. The sample belongs to a study of OX40 agonist ivuxolimab in advanced cancers. Study-level background: The costimulatory receptor OX40 (CD134) was targeted by ivuxolimab, a fully human IgG2 agonistic monoclonal antibody. Intravenous ivuxolimab was administered to patients every 2 weeks at six dose levels: 0.01, 0.1, 0.3, 1.5, 3 and 10 mg/kg. Of the 52 patients in dose escalation, some 20 had hepatocellular carcinoma, roughly 15 had melanoma, 9 had renal cell carcinoma and 9 had head and neck cancer. A male proportion of around 81% and a mean age of approximately 55 years, ranging from about 23 to 90, were recorded for the dose-escalation cohort. Prior anti-PD-1, anti-PD-L1 or anti-CTLA-4 therapy was permitted, and approximately 39% of dose-escalation patients had received checkpoint inhibitors. Partial responses were achieved by three dose-escalation patients, of whom one had hepatocellular carcinoma and two had cutaneous melanoma. Peripheral TCRbeta sequencing aimed to test whether ivuxolimab altered TCR sequence diversity and caused clonal T-cell expansion. The paper covers the monotherapy dose-escalation part of the phase I ivuxolimab trial, which included N of about 51 patients. Findings and caveats that apply to the study as a whole: After ivuxolimab, expanded clones were on average more numerous among CD8+ T cells than among CD4+ T cells. Low levels of normalized T-cell clonal expansion were also seen in some nonresponding patients. In the 0.1-3.0 mg/kg groups, partial responders were among the patients with the lowest normalized peripheral clonal expansion, particularly in CD8+ T cells. Clonal expansion of both CD4+ and CD8+ blood T cells was observed from baseline to week 6 at doses 0.1 to 3.0 mg/kg. Which antigens the clonally expanded peripheral T cells were specific for was not determined.

The trial excluded patients who had a history of autoimmune disease or who were on systemic immunosuppression. Peripheral blood for TCR sequencing was collected from all dose cohorts at baseline, on cycle 4 day 1, and on cycle 7 day 1. The samples were taken from a phase I, first-in-human, multicenter, open-label dose-escalation trial of ivuxolimab. Adults with locally advanced or metastatic head and neck squamous cell, hepatocellular, melanoma or renal cell carcinoma were enrolled in the trial. Before TCR sequencing, CD4+ T cells and CD8+ T cells from peripheral blood were sorted into separate populations. The CDR3 measures 16 amino acids from cysteine to phenylalanine. Only the CDR3 part of the read is kept: 48 bases, read in frame from the first base. Relative to germline, V is 0 bases shorter and J is 0 bases shorter, with 9 bases between their ends. CDR1 and CDR2, looked up from the germline V gene, are KGHSH and LQKENI.

For sequencing of the TCRbeta CDR3 region, genomic DNA was extracted from the sorted cells. The immunoSEQ Assay was used for sequencing of TCRbeta CDR3 regions. This is the immuneACCESS table as TCRdb keeps it, with only in-frame sequences that have V and J called. A part of the clones is gone; compared with another copy, unresolved V genes explain less than half, and the rest is unexplained. In this sample the table shows 100,000 or so clones, more than 80% of which occur a single time. The top ten clones comprise around 5.9% of the sample. Recombination linked TRBV18 to TRBJ1-3; no confident D gene assignment can be made. The origin of this receptor is an adult with an advanced solid tumor such as melanoma, head and neck, liver or kidney cancer. The input for sequencing was CD4+ or CD8+ T cells sorted from blood, taken in a trial of the OX40 agonist ivuxolimab. The CDR3 reads CASSPPDGPSGNTIYF. In nucleotide form, the sequence is TGTGCCAGCTCACCACCGGACGGCCCCTCTGGAAACACCATATATTTT.